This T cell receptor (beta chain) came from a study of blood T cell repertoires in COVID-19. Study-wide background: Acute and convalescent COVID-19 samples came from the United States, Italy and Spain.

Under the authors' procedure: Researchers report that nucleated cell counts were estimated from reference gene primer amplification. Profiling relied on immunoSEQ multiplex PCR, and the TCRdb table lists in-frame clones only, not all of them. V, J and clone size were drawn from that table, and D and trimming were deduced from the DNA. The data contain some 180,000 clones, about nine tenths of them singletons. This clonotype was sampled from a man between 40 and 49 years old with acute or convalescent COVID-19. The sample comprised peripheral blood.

For the CDR3, the DNA is TGTGCCAGCAGCTTAGACACCACCGGGGAGCTGTTTTTT. This translates into CASSLDTTGELFF. The V and J genes are TRBV2 and TRBJ2-2; D is ambiguous. This CDR3 spans 13 amino acids. CDR1 is SNHLY, CDR2 FYNNEI, per germline. The V end lost 6 bases, the J end lost 4 bases, and 9 bases lay between the germline ends.